This T cell receptor (beta chain) emerged from a study of regulatory T cells in long-lasting Graves disease (dated by TCRdb to about 2021). Describing the broader study: Persistent Graves' disease was defined as persistently positive TSH receptor autoantibodies together with antithyroid drug treatment for over 5 years. A total of 33 samples underwent TCR sequencing, from 13 patients with persistent Graves' disease and some 20 patients with newly diagnosed Graves' disease. On average, persistent Graves' disease patients in the clinical cohort had been on antithyroid drugs for approximately ten years. Peripheral blood TCR sequencing and RNA sequencing compared persistent Graves' disease patients with newly diagnosed Graves' disease patients. The study was conducted in China and was registered as a clinical trial. Findings and caveats that apply to the study as a whole: TRBV28, TRBJ1-2 and TRBJ2-5 were preferentially used in persistent disease, while TRBV20-1 and TRBJ2-1 were favored in newly diagnosed disease. Persistent patients shared more public clonotypes among themselves (under 3,000) than newly diagnosed patients did (more than 850). Only peripheral blood was studied, because thyroid tissue, the primary lesion, was inaccessible. Compared with newly diagnosed patients, persistent Graves' disease patients had lower TCR Shannon entropy and fewer highly expanded clones, which suggests clonal expansion. Sequencing and analysis were restricted to the TCR beta chain. The authors noted that the small sample size was a limitation that may lower accuracy.

This clonotype was seen ten or more times. The specificity of this receptor is unknown. No much larger clonotype is one base removed from it; base qualities were not supplied. The sample's time point, from its label and the paper: persistent/refractory GD, antithyroid drugs over 5 years with positive TRAb. RNA was extracted from PBMCs in TRIzol for both TCR sequencing and RNA sequencing. The diagnosis of Graves' disease was made according to American Thyroid Association guidelines. Recruitment of patients was carried out at an endocrinology department in Xi'an, China. From each patient, roughly 9 milliliters of peripheral blood was collected into an EDTA anticoagulant tube. Ficoll Paque Plus density gradient separation was used to isolate PBMCs, and no additional T cell sorting was done. RNA quality was checked with an Agilent 2100 Bioanalyzer and agarose gel, and concentration with a NanoDrop 2000.

Libraries were prepared through multiplex PCR. Sequenced on an Illumina HiSeq 4000. CDR3 regions were amplified by Arm-PCR with iRepertoire HTBI primers to construct TCR beta libraries. Gel purification was performed on PCR products prior to sequencing. Per the original workflow: A total of around 66 TRBV and 14 TRBJ segments were identified across samples and were used for gene usage analysis of CDR3 amino acid clonotypes. Filtered high-quality paired reads were merged into contigs using COPE and FqMerger. Contigs were aligned with BLAST to IMGT TRBV, TRBD and TRBJ reference genes, and CDR3 was defined per IMGT. Clonotypes above 0.1% frequency were classified as highly expanded clones. Repertoire diversity was measured by Shannon entropy, and V-J evenness by the Gini coefficient. Public clonotypes were defined as clonotypes shared by more than one individual. Using fastp at Q25 and MiXCR, TCRdb reprocessed the public reads and kept productive beta chains. Every CDR3 protein is listed once, alongside the most common genes and DNA of its rows. The authors' filters were not applied to this entry. The sample data list a few hundred thousand distinct CDR3 sequences, and roughly 21% of these were observed just once. Around 7% of the sample rests with the top ten.

The germline V gene yields MDHEN for CDR1 and SYDVKM for CDR2. Its CDR3 holds 14 amino acids, cysteine through phenylalanine. This entry keeps only the CDR3 DNA: 42 bases, framed from base 1. The junction carries 6 bases between V and J, which are trimmed by 3 bases and 0 bases respectively. The rearranged chain carries TRBV28 and TRBJ1-5; TRBD1 is a possible D gene, resting on 6 matching bases. The TCR sequence derives from a female donor with Graves disease. This material consisted of peripheral blood mononuclear cells (PBMCs), taken when the disease was refractory, from a patient treated with antithyroid drugs. The DNA sequence follows: TGTGCCAGCAGTTTCAGGGGTAGCAATCAGCCCCAGCATTTT. This sequence encodes CASSFRGSNQPQHF.